Reported below is one T cell receptor (beta chain). This sample was taken from a study of control samples from healthy donors and cancer patients. This CDR3 comprises 14 residues. Germline-derived CDR1 and CDR2 are LGHNA and YSLEER. Between the trimmed V and J ends, which lost 1 base and 3 bases, there was a span of 9 bases. Profiled with immunoSEQ multiplex PCR; TCRdb holds only in-frame clones, not every one. The data contain fewer than 200,000 clones, just over 90% of them seen just once; the ten biggest clones take up roughly 1.5%. The gene calls are TRBV4-3 and TRBJ1-2, with no clear D. The clonotype was recovered from a man aged 30-40 years in good health. The specimen sequenced was blood. CDR3 in amino acids: CASSQVSRDYGYTF. Written as DNA, the CDR3 is TGCGCCAGCAGCCAAGTTAGCAGAGACTATGGCTACACCTTC.